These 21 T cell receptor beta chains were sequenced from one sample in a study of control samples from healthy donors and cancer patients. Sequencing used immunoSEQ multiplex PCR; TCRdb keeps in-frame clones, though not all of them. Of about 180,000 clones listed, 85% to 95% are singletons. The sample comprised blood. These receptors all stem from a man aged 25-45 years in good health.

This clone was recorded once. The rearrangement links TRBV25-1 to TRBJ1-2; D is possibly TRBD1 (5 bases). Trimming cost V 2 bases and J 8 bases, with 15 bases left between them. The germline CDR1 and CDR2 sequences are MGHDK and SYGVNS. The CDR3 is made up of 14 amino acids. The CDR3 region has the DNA TGTGCCAGCAGTGAAGTGGACACCCCGGGGGGCTACACCTTC. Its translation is CASSEVDTPGGYTF.

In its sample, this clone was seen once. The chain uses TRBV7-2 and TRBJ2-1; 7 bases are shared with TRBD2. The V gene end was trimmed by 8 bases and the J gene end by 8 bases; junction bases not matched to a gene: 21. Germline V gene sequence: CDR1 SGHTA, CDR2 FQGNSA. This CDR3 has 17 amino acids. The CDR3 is CASGGALDLTAGDEQFF. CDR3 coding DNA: TGTGCCAGCGGAGGGGCCCTCGACCTCACGGCGGGGGATGAGCAGTTCTTC.

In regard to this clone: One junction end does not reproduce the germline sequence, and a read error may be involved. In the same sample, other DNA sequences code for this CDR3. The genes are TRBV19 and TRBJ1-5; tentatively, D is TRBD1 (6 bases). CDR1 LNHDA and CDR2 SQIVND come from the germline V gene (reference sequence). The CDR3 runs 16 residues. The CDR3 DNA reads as TGTGCCAGTAGTATAGGAAGCAGGGGAAGCAATCAGCCTCAGCATTTT. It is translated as CASSIGSRGSNQPQHF.

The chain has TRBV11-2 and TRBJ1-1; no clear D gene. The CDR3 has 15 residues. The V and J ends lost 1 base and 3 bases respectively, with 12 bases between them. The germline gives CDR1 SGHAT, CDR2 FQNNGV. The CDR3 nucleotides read TGTGCCAGCAGCTTAGGGGGTGGGTGGGACACTGAAGCTTTCTTT. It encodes CASSLGGGWDTEAFF.

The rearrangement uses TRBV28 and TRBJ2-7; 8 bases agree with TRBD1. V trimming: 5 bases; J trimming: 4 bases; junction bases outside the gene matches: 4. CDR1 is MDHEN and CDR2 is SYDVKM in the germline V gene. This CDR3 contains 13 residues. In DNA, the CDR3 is TGTGCCAGCAGTCCAGGGGGCGCTTACGAGCAGTACTTC. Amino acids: CASSPGGAYEQYF.

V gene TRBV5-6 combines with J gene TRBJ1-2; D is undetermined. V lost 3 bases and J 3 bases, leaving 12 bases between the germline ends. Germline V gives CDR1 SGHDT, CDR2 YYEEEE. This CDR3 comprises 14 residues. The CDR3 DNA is TGTGCCAGCAGCTGGGGAACAAGTTACTATGGCTACACCTTC. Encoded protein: CASSWGTSYYGYTF. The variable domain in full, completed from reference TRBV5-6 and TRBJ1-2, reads DAGVTQSPTHLIKTRGQQVTLRCSPKSGHDTVSWYQQALGQGPQFIFQYYEEEERQRGNFPDRFSGHQFPNYSSELNVNALLLGDSALYLCASSWGTSYYGYTFGSGTRLTVV.

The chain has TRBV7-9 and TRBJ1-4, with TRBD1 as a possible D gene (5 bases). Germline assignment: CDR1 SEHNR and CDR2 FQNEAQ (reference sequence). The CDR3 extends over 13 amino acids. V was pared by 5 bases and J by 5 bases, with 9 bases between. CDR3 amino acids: CASSRDGNEKLFF. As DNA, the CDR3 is TGTGCCAGCAGCCGGGACGGCAATGAAAAACTGTTTTTT.

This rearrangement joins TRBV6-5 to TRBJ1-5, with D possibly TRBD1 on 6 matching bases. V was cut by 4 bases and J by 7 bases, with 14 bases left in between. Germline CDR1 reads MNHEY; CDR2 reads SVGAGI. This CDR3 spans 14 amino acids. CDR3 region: CASSSLSGGQPQHF. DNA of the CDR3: TGTGCCAGCAGTTCGCTGTCTGGGGGCCAGCCCCAGCATTTT.

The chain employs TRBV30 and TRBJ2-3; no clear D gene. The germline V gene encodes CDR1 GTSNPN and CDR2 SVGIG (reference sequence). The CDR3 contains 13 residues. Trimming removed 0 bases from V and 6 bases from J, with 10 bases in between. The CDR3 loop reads CAWSVPVRDTQYF. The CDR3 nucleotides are TGTGCCTGGAGTGTACCGGTCCGGGATACGCAGTATTTT.

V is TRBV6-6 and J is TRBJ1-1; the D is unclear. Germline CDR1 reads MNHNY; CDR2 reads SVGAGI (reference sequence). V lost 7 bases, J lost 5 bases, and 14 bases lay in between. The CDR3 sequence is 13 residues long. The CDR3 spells CASTKTRGTEAFF. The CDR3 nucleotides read TGTGCCAGCACCAAAACACGTGGAACTGAAGCTTTCTTT.

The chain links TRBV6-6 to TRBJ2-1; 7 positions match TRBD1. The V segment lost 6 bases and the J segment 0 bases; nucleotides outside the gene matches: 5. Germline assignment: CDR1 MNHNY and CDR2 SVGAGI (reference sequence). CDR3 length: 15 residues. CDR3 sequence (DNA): TGTGCCAGCAGAACAGGGGTGAGCTCCTACAATGAGCAGTTCTTC. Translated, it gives CASRTGVSSYNEQFF.

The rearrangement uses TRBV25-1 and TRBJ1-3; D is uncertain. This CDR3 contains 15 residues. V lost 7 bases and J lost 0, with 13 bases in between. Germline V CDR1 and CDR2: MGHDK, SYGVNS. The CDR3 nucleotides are TGTGCCAGCACGTCCCAGGCATACTCTGGAAACACCATATATTTT. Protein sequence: CASTSQAYSGNTIYF.

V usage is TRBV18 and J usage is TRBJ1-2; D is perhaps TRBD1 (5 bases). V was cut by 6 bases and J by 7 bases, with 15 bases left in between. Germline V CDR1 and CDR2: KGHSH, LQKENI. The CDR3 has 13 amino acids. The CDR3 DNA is TGTGCCAGCTCCCCCGACGGGGCCTCTGGCTACACCTTC. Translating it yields CASSPDGASGYTF.

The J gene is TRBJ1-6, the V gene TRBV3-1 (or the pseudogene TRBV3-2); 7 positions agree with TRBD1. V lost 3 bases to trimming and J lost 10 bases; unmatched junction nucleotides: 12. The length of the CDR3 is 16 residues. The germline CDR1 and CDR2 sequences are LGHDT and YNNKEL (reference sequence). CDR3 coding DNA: TGTGCCAGCAGCCAGGCTACCTGGACAGGAAACTCACCCCTCCACTTT. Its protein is CASSQATWTGNSPLHF.

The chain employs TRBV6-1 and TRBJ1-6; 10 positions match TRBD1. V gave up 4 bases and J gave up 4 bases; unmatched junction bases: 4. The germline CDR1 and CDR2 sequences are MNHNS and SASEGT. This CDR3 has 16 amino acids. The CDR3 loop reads CASSGGQGGYNSPLHF. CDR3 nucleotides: TGTGCCAGCAGTGGAGGACAGGGGGGGTATAATTCACCCCTCCACTTT.

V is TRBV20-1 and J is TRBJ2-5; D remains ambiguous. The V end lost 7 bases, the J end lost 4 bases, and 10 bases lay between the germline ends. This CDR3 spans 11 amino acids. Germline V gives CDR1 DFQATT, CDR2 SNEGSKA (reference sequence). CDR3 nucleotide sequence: TGCAGTGGAAGGCTTAGAGAGACCCAGTACTTC. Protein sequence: CSGRLRETQYF.

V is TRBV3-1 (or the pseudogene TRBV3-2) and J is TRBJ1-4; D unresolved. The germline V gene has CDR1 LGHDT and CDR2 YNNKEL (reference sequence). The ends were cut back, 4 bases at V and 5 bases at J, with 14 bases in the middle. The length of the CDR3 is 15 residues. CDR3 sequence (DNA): TGTGCCAGCAGCCCAGCGGGAGGACCCAATGAAAAACTGTTTTTT. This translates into CASSPAGGPNEKLFF.

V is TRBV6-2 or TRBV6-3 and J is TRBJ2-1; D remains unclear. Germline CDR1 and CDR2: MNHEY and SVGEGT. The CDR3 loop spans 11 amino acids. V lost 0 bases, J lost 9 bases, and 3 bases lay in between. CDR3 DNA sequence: TGTGCCAGCAGTTACTCTGGTGAGCAGTTCTTC. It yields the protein CASSYSGEQFF.

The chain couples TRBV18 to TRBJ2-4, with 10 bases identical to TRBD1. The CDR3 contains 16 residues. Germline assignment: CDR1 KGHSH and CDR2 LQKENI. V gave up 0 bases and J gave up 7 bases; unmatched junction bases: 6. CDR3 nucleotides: TGTGCCAGCTCACCACCCGCTGGGACAGGGGAGAACATTCAGTACTTC. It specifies CASSPPAGTGENIQYF.

The CDR3 bases are TGTGCCAGCAGTTTGCAGGATGCGAAGCTGTTTTTT. This translates into CASSLQDAKLFF. This chain joins TRBV6-6 and TRBJ2-2, with no clear D. The V end lost 4 bases, the J end lost 12 bases, and 12 bases lay between the germline ends. CDR1 and CDR2 (germline): MNHNY, SVGAGI (reference sequence). The CDR3 runs to 12 residues.

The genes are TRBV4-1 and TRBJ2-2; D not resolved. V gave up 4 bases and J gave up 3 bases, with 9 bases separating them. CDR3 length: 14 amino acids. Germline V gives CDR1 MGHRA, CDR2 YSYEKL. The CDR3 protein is CASSRERYTGELFF. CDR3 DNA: TGCGCCAGCAGCCGCGAACGGTACACCGGGGAGCTGTTTTTT.